The next 13 T cell receptor beta chains were all read from a single sample in a study of identical twins. Each CDR3 protein is one row after TCRdb ran MiXCR on the 5' RACE reads. The sample consists of roughly 250,000 distinct CDR3 sequences, more than 13% of them appearing once. Sequences were obtained from memory (CD45RO+) T cells sorted from blood. Receptors were obtained from a woman aged 18-29 years in good health.

The chain combines TRBV3-1 with TRBJ2-1; maybe TRBD2 (6 bases). From germline, CDR1 is LGHDT and CDR2 YNNKEL (reference sequence). The CDR3 runs to 13 residues. The V gene lost 2 bases and the J gene lost 6 bases, with 8 bases spanning the gap. Here the CDR3 reads CASSQSGLNEQFF. DNA of the CDR3: TGTGCCAGCAGCCAATCGGGACTCAATGAGCAGTTCTTC.

The chain joins TRBV29-1 to TRBJ1-2; possible D gene TRBD1, 5 bases. The germline CDR1 and CDR2 sequences are SQVTM and ANQGSEA. The CDR3 is 13 amino acids. V shed 4 bases and J shed 5 bases, with 14 bases lying between them. CDR3 region: CSVGPREGYGYTF. For the CDR3, the DNA is TGCAGCGTTGGTCCCAGGGAAGGGTATGGCTACACCTTC.

This chain uses TRBV7-8 with TRBJ1-2; no definite D call. CDR1 is SGHVS and CDR2 is FQNEAQ in the germline V gene. The V end lost 5 bases, the J end lost 4 bases, and 17 bases lay between the germline ends. CDR3 length: 15 residues. The CDR3 protein is CASSHNRPAGYGYTF. The CDR3, as DNA: TGTGCCAGCAGCCACAACCGGCCGGCTGGCTATGGCTACACCTTC.

At least ten counts were recorded for this clonotype. The chain recombines TRBV12-3 or TRBV12-4 with TRBJ2-7, with unresolved D. The V end lost 1 base, the J end lost 6 bases, and 10 bases lay between the germline ends. This CDR3 is built from 13 residues. The CDR3 DNA is TGTGCCAGCAGTTTAGGTCTCATGGCCGAGCAGTACTTC. Encoded protein: CASSLGLMAEQYF.

J is TRBJ2-1 and V is TRBV2, with 13 bases identical to TRBD2. The length of the CDR3 is 18 residues. The V gene end was trimmed by 1 base and the J gene end by 7 bases; junction bases not matched to a gene: 10. The V gene's germline CDR1 is SNHLY and CDR2 FYNNEI. CDR3 region: CASSEVTGGLAGYNEQFF. The CDR3 region has the DNA TGTGCCAGCAGTGAAGTGACTGGGGGACTAGCGGGGTATAATGAGCAGTTCTTC.

This clonotype occurred many times. The J gene is TRBJ1-6, the V gene TRBV7-9; 7 bases agree with TRBD1. Germline V gives CDR1 SEHNR, CDR2 FQNEAQ (reference sequence). After removal of 5 bases from V and 7 bases from J, the junction contained 5 bases not matched to a gene. CDR3 length equals 14 residues. The CDR3 is CASSLPGQNSPLHF. CDR3 bases: TGTGCCAGCAGCCTACCGGGACAGAATTCACCCCTCCACTTT. The full variable domain, rest sourced from reference TRBV7-9 and TRBJ1-6, is DTGVSQNPRHKITKRGQNVTFRCDPISEHNRLYWYRQTLGQGPEFLTYFQNEAQLEKSRLLSDRFSAERPKGSFSTLEIQRTEQGDSAMYLCASSLPGQNSPLHFGNGTRLTVT.

This clonotype appeared a few times. This sequence joins TRBV14 and TRBJ2-2, with D unresolved. The CDR3 has 13 amino acids. Trimming removed 1 base at V and 6 bases at J, with 6 bases between. CDR1 SGHDN and CDR2 FVKESK come from the germline V gene. The CDR3 reads CASSQALAGELFF. The CDR3 region has the DNA TGTGCCAGCAGCCAAGCCCTAGCCGGGGAGCTGTTTTTT.

This rearrangement joins TRBV5-1 to TRBJ2-7; D possibly uses TRBD1 or TRBD2 (5 bases each). From germline, CDR1 is SGHRS and CDR2 YFSETQ. The CDR3 contains 13 residues. V gave up 6 bases and J gave up 4 bases, with 14 bases separating them. For the CDR3, the DNA is TGCGCCAGCATGGGGGAGCCCATTTACGAGCAGTACTTC. Translating it yields CASMGEPIYEQYF.

V is TRBV5-6 and J is TRBJ1-1; D gene uncertain. This CDR3 is built from 12 residues. The V gene's germline CDR1 is SGHDT and CDR2 YYEEEE. V gave up 3 bases and J gave up 11 bases, with 14 bases separating them. The CDR3 here is CASSSRGVRAFF. The CDR3 DNA is TGTGCCAGCAGCTCTCGTGGGGTTCGGGCTTTCTTT. Combining the CDR3 with reference TRBV5-6 and TRBJ1-1 gives the whole variable domain DAGVTQSPTHLIKTRGQQVTLRCSPKSGHDTVSWYQQALGQGPQFIFQYYEEEERQRGNFPDRFSGHQFPNYSSELNVNALLLGDSALYLCASSSRGVRAFFGQGTRLTVV.

V and J are TRBV6-5 and TRBJ2-3; D is undetermined. Germline CDR1 reads MNHEY; CDR2 reads SVGAGI. The CDR3 is 14 residues long. Trimming pared 2 bases from V and 1 base from J, leaving 7 bases between. The CDR3 region is CASSYGAGTDTQYF. CDR3 bases: TGTGCCAGCAGTTACGGTGCTGGCACAGATACGCAGTATTTT.

This clonotype was recorded a few times. V usage is TRBV6-1 and J usage is TRBJ2-3; a possible D gene is TRBD2 (6 bases). Germline CDR1 is MNHNS and CDR2 is SASEGT. The length of the CDR3 is 15 residues. Trimming took 7 bases from V and 0 from J, leaving 14 bases between them. CDR3 amino acids: CASKGSGASTDTQYF. DNA of the CDR3: TGTGCCAGCAAAGGTAGCGGAGCGAGCACAGATACGCAGTATTTT.

In this sample, this clonotype turned up a few times. The chain is built from TRBV5-1 and TRBJ2-3, with 10 bases aligning to TRBD1. CDR3 length equals 18 residues. Germline V CDR1 and CDR2: SGHRS, YFSETQ. The V and J ends lost 3 bases and 3 bases, in that order; junction bases with no gene match: 13. The CDR3 loop is CASSSQGIPGQGTDTQYF. The CDR3 bases are TGCGCCAGCAGCTCGCAGGGCATTCCGGGACAGGGGACAGATACGCAGTATTTT.

There are a few counts of this clonotype. The chain has TRBV10-1 and TRBJ2-6; 8 nucleotides match TRBD2. The trim removed 7 bases at V and 0 bases at J, leaving 8 bases unmatched. The CDR3 spans 17 residues. Germline V lookup: CDR1 WNHNN, CDR2 SYGVQD (reference sequence). The CDR3 region has the DNA TGCGCCAGCAAGGTACTAGCGGAACCCTCTGGGGCCAACGTCCTGACTTTC. Protein: CASKVLAEPSGANVLTF.